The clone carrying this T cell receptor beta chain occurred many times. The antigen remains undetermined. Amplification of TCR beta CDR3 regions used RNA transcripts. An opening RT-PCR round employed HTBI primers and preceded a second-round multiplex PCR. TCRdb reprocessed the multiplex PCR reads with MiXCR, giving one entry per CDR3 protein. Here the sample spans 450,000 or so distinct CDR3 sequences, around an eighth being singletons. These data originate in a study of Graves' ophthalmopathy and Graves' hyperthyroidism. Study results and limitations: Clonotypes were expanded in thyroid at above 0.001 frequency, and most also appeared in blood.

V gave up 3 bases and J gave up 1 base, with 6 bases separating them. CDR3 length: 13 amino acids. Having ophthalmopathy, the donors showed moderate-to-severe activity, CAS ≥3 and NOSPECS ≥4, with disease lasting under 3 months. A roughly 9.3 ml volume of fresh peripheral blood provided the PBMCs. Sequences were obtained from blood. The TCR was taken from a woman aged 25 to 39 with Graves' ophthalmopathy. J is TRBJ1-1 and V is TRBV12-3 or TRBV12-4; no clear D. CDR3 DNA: TGTGCCAGCAGTTTTGGTACGAACACTGAAGCTTTCTTT. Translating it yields CASSFGTNTEAFF.